Described below is a single T cell receptor (beta chain) sequence and its context. Antigen: not known. This entry comes from a study of cytomegalovirus exposure and HLA in healthy donors. Turning to the study itself: In an earlier analysis, some 110 million unique TCR beta sequences were found from about 180 million T cells. Notes on the study in general: Later analysis associated a missense DCLRE1C variant with TCR beta V- and J-gene trimming. Most TCR sequences were rare, but some public TCRs occurred in many donors.

Primers for the PCR totalled 60 Vbeta and 13 Jbeta. The repertoire was sequenced with immunoSEQ multiplex PCR; TCRdb's copy has only in-frame clones and lacks some. Its listing shows more than 75,000 clones. CDR3 length: 16 amino acids. Germline loops: CDR1 SGHRS, CDR2 YFSETQ. V dropped 2 bases and J dropped 1; count of bases not matched to a gene: 5. This receptor was taken from a man aged 50 to 60 in good health and CMV-seropositive. This chain joins TRBV5-1 and TRBJ2-5; TRBD1 matches at 10 bases. Sequencing was carried out using PBMCs. The CDR3 is CASSLDRGPIQETQYF. CDR3 nucleotides: TGCGCCAGCAGCTTAGACAGGGGGCCGATCCAAGAGACCCAGTACTTC. Looking up the rest from reference TRBV5-1 and TRBJ2-5 gives the full variable domain: KAGVTQTPRYLIKTRGQQVTLSCSPISGHRSVSWYQQTPGQGLQFLFEYFSETQRNKGNFPGRFSGRQFSNSRSEMNVSTLELGDSALYLCASSLDRGPIQETQYFGPGTRLLVL.